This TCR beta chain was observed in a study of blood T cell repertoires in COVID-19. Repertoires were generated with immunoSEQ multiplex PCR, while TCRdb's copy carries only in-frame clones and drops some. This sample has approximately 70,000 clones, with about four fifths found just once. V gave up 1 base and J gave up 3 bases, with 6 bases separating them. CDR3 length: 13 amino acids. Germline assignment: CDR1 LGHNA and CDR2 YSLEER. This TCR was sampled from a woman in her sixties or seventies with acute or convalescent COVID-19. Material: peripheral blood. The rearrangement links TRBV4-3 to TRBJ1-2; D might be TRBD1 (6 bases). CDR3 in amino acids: CASSQGTDYGYTF. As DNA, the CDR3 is TGCGCCAGCAGCCAAGGGACAGACTATGGCTACACCTTC.